This T cell receptor (beta chain) came from a study of tumor and adjacent non-tumor tissue in lung cancer. Study observations and caveats: In normal lung, the top 100 clones were significantly more dominant than in tumor.

A modified ARM-PCR protocol with three rounds of nested PCR amplified TCRbeta. TCRdb itself ran the multiplex PCR reads through MiXCR, one entry per CDR3 protein. The sample consists of 60,000 to 65,000 distinct CDR3 sequences, about 63% of them appearing once. This sample's RNA came from whole unsorted tissue. This non-tumor lung sample came from over 3 cm beyond the tumor edge. The CDR3 is made up of 14 amino acids. Germline V lookup: CDR1 MNHNS, CDR2 SASEGT. About this clonotype: Its target is not known. A junction boundary mismatches the germline segment, possibly from a read error.

The source of this sequence is a man aged 65 to 79 with non-small cell lung cancer. This chain connects TRBV6-1 to TRBJ2-1, with D maybe TRBD1 (5 bases). The sequenced sample was distant non-tumor lung tissue. The CDR3 nucleotides are TGTGCCAGCAGACAGGATAGGGGCCACAATGGGCAGTTCTTC. It is translated as CASRQDRGHNGQFF.